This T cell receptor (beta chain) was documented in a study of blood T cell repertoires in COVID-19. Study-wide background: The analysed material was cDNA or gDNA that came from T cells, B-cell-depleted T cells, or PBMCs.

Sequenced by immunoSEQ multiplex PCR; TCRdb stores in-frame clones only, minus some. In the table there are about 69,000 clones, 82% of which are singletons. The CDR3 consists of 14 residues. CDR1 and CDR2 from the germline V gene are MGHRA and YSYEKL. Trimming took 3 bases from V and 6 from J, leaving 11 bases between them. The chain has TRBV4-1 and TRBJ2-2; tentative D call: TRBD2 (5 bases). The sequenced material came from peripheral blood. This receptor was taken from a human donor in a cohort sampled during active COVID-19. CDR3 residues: CASSHTQEAGELFF. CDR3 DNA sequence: TGCGCCAGCAGCCATACGCAGGAGGCCGGGGAGCTGTTTTTT.